This TCR beta chain was sequenced in a study of regulatory and conventional T cells in RAG deficiency (dated by TCRdb to 2016 to 2017). In the study overall: High-throughput TCR beta sequencing was used to compare the repertoire diversity and composition of Treg, conventional CD4+ and CD8+ T cells between RAG-deficient patients and healthy controls.

Preparation of the library involved the immunoSEQ multiplex PCR assay. Rearranged TCR beta chain products were amplified from genomic DNA of sorted T-cell subsets and sequenced. As for how the authors treated the data: Shannon entropy and Simpson indices were used to quantify the repertoire diversity of productive TCR beta rearrangements. Clonal expansion was assessed using the summed frequency of the 100 most abundant productive TCR beta clonotypes among total reads. A self-reactivity index based on amino acid usage at CDR3beta positions 6 and 7 was applied to the TRB repertoires. Repertoire analyses used two-way ANOVA; flow cytometric analyses used Student t or Mann-Whitney tests. TCRdb obtained this table from immuneACCESS and retained in-frame rearrangements with V and J assigned. These tables miss some clones; where compared with another copy, unresolved V genes account for less than half of the shortfall, and the remainder is unexplained. That table is the source of V, J and clone size, and D and trimming were worked out from the DNA. The sample includes about 12,000 clones, with roughly 94% observed a single time. The top ten clonotypes cover 1.1% to 1.5% of the sample.

Comments on this clone: The antigen this receptor binds is unknown. No much larger clone is present one base from it, and per-base qualities are unavailable.

Overall study results and their limits: Compared with controls, Omenn syndrome and CID/AS patients had about 92-fold fewer unique TCR beta sequences in Treg cells, but only approximately 9.7-fold fewer in the other subsets. Shorter CDR3 lengths were found in all patient T-cell subsets, and >75% Treg-Tconv repertoire overlap at nucleotide and amino acid level was observed in Omenn syndrome patients. In Omenn syndrome patients, sorted CD25-high CD127-low cells may represent peripherally activated cells rather than bona fide Treg cells. For some subjects, some T-cell subset analyses were not performed. Markedly lower Shannon entropy and higher Simpson indices were observed in RAG-deficient patients than in control T-cell subpopulations.

Before genomic DNA extraction, regulatory T cells were isolated from blood as CD4+CD25-high CD127-low cells. Several healthy control donors served as the comparison group for repertoire analyses. For CDR1 and CDR2, the germline V gene (reference sequence) lists MNHEY and SMNVEV. The germline ends are 14 bases apart after V is trimmed by 8 bases and J by 0 bases. Including cysteine and phenylalanine, the CDR3 has 15 amino acids. CDR3 DNA only is kept here, 45 bases in frame from base 1. The same sample was also used in a study of regulatory T cells. The second paper further reports: In the multiplex PCR, 52 forward TRBV primers and 13 reverse TRBJ primers were used, and assay-based and computational corrections were applied for amplification bias. Repertoires from patients had restricted unique TRB V-J pairs and skewed V and J gene usage, with the strongest effect in regulatory T cells. T-cell receptor beta repertoires of sorted regulatory, conventional CD4+ and CD8+ T cells were compared between CD3G-deficient patients and healthy controls. Peripheral blood mononuclear cells were isolated by Ficoll density separation. Rearranged TRB loci were amplified from genomic DNA by multiplex PCR within the immunoSEQ assay. TRB amplicons were sequenced using an Illumina HiSeq platform. Custom algorithms error-filtered the raw sequences and aligned them to reference gene sequences, after which the immunoSEQ online tools were used for analysis. Productive and nonproductive TRB rearrangement frequencies were evaluated among both unique and total sequences. Group comparisons used t tests, Mann-Whitney tests or two-way ANOVA run in Prism software.

Sequencing was performed on CD127- CD25+ CD4+ Tregs sorted from blood. The sequence joins TRBV27 to TRBJ2-4, with the identity of the D gene unclear. This receptor was obtained from a human donor in good health. This receptor has the CDR3 CASSLWWLAKNIQYF. The bases read TGTGCCAGCTCCCTCTGGTGGCTAGCCAAAAACATTCAGTACTTC.